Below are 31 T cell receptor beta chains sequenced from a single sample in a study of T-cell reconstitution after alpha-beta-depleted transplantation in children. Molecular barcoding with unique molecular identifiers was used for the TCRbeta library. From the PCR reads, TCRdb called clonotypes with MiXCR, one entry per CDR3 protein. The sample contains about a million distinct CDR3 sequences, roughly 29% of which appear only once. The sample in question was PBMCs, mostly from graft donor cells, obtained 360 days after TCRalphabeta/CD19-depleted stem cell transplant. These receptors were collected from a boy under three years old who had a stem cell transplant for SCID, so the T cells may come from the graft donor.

CDR3 protein: CSVGGPGELFF. The CDR3 DNA reads as TGCAGCGTTGGGGGCCCCGGGGAGCTGTTTTTT. The chain has TRBV29-1 and TRBJ2-2; weak D call: TRBD1 (5 bases). This CDR3 spans 11 amino acids. Germline CDR1 reads SQVTM; CDR2 reads ANQGSEA. V shed 4 bases and J shed 6 bases, with 6 bases lying between them.

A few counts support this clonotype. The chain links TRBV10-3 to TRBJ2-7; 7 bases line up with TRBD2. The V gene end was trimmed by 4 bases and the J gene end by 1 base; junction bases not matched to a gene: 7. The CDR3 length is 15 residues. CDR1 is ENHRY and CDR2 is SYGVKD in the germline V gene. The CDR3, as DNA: TGTGCCATCAGTGGGGCTAGCGGACTGTCCTACGAGCAGTACTTC. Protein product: CAISGASGLSYEQYF.

Here the CDR3 reads CASSPLGGQGTQYF. The CDR3, as DNA: TGCGCCAGCAGCCCTCTCGGCGGTCAGGGGACCCAGTACTTC. The chain employs TRBV4-3 and TRBJ2-5; D perhaps matches TRBD1 (5 bases). This CDR3 contains 14 residues. Germline V gene data show CDR1 as LGHNA and CDR2 as YSLEER. V lost 4 bases, J lost 7 bases, and 16 bases lay in between.

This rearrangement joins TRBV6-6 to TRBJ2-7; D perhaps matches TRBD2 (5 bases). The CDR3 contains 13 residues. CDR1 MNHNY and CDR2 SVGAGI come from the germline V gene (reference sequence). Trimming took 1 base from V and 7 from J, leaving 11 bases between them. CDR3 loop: CASSYFGVWEQYF. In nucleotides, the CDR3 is TGTGCCAGCAGTTACTTCGGGGTCTGGGAGCAGTACTTC.

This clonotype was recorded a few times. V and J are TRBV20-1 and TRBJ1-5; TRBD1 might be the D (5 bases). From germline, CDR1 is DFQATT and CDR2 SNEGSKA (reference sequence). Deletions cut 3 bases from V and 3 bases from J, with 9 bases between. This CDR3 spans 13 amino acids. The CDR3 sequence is CSASGGVNQPQHF. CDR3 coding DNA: TGCAGTGCTAGTGGGGGGGTCAATCAGCCCCAGCATTTT.

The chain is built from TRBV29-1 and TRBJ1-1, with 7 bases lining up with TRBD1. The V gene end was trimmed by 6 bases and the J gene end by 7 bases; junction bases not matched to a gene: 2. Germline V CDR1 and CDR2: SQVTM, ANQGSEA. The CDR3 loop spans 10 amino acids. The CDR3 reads CSVDRVEAFF. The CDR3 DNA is TGCAGCGTAGACAGGGTTGAAGCTTTCTTT.

The DNA of the CDR3 is TGTGCCATCAGGGGACAGGGAGACAATGAGCAGTTCTTC. This gives the protein CAIRGQGDNEQFF. The genes are TRBV10-3 and TRBJ2-1; 9 positions agree with TRBD1. The CDR3 is 13 residues long. In germline, CDR1 is ENHRY, CDR2 SYGVKD. After removal of 6 bases from V and 5 bases from J, the junction contained 2 bases not matched to a gene.

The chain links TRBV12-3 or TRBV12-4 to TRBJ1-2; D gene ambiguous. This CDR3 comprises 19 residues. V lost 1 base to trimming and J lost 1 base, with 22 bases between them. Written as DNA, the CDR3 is TGTGCCAGCAGTTTAGTGTGGGGTATTGGGCGACATTTTAACTATGGCTACACCTTC. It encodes CASSLVWGIGRHFNYGYTF.

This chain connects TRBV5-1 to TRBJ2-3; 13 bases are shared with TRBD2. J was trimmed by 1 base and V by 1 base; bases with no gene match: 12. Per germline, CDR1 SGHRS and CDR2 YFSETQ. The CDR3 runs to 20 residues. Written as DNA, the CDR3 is TGCGCCAGCAGCTTGACCGTCCTGGGGACTAGCGGGGATCGCACAGATACGCAGTATTTT. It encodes CASSLTVLGTSGDRTDTQYF.

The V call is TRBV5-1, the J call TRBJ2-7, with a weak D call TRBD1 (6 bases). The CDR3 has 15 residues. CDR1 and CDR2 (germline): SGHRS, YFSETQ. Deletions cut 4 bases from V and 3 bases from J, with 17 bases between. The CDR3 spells CASSPPGHLYYEQYF. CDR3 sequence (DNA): TGCGCCAGCAGCCCTCCGGGACACCTATACTACGAGCAGTACTTC.

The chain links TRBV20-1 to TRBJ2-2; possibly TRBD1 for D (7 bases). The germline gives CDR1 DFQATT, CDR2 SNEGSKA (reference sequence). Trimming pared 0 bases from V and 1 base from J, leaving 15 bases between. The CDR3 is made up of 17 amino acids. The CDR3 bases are TGCAGTGCTAGAGATTTGGAGGGACAGATGAACACCGGGGAGCTGTTTTTT. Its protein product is CSARDLEGQMNTGELFF.

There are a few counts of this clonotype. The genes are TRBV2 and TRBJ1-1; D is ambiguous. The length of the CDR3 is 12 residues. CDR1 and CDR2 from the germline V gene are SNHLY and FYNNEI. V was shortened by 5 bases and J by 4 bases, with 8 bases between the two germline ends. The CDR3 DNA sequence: TGTGCCAGCAGTCAGAGTAGCACTGAAGCTTTCTTT. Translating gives CASSQSSTEAFF.

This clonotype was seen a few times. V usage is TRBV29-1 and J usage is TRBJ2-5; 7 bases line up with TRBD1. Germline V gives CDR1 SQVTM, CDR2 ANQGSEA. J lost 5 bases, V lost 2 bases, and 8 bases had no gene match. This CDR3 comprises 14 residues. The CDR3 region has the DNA TGCAGCGTTGAAAACAGGGGCCAGGGGGAGACCCAGTACTTC. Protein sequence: CSVENRGQGETQYF. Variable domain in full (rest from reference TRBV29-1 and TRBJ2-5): SAVISQKPSRDICQRGTSLTIQCQVDSQVTMMFWYRQQPGQSLTLIATANQGSEATYESGFVIDKFPISRPNLTFSTLTVSNMSPEDSSIYLCSVENRGQGETQYFGPGTRLLVL.

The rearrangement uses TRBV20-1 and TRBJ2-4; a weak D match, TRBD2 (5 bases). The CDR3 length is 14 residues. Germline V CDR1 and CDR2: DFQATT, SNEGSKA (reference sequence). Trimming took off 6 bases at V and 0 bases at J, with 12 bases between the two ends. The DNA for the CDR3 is TGCAGTGCGACCGGGCGGGTAGCCAAAAACATTCAGTACTTC. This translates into CSATGRVAKNIQYF.

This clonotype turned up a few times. CDR3 sequence: CASSSTSGVWTGELFF. CDR3 DNA sequence: TGCGCCAGCAGCTCTACTAGCGGGGTGTGGACCGGGGAGCTGTTTTTT. J is TRBJ2-2 and V is TRBV5-1, with TRBD2 identical over 10 bases. CDR1 is SGHRS, CDR2 YFSETQ, per germline. Losses at the gene ends were 3 bases for V and 5 bases for J; bases not matched to a gene: 7. The CDR3 contains 16 residues. The variable domain in full, with the rest retrieved from reference TRBV5-1 and TRBJ2-2, is KAGVTQTPRYLIKTRGQQVTLSCSPISGHRSVSWYQQTPGQGLQFLFEYFSETQRNKGNFPGRFSGRQFSNSRSEMNVSTLELGDSALYLCASSSTSGVWTGELFFGEGSRLTVL.

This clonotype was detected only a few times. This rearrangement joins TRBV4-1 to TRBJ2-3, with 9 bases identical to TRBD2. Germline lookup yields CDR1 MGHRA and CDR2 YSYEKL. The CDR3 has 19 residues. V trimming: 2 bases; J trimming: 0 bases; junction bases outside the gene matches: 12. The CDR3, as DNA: TGCGCCAGCAGCCAATTGAGCGAGCGGGGGGCAAGGAGCACAGATACGCAGTATTTT. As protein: CASSQLSERGARSTDTQYF.

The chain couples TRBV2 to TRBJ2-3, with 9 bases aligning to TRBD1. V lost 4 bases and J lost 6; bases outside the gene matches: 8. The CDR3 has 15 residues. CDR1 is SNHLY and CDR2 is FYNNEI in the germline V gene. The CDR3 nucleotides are TGTGCCAGCAGTGGGGGGACAGGGAGGTTTGATACGCAGTATTTT. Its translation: CASSGGTGRFDTQYF.

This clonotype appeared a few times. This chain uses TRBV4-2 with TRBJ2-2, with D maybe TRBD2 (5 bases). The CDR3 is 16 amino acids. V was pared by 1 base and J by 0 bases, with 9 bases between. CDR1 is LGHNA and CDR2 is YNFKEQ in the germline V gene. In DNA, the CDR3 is TGTGCCAGCAGCCAAGGGGATAGCGCGAACACCGGGGAGCTGTTTTTT. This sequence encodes CASSQGDSANTGELFF.

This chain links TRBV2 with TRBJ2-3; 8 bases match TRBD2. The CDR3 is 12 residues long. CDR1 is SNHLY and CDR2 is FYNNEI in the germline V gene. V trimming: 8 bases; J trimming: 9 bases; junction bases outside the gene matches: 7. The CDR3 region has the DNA TGTGCCAGCGGGGGTACGGGAGGGACGCAGTATTTT. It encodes CASGGTGGTQYF.

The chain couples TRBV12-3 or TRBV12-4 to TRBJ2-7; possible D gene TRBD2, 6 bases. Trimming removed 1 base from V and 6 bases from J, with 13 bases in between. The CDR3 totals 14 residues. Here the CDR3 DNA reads TGTGCCAGCAGTTTAGGGGGGGTGCCGGGCGAGCAGTACTTC. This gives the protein CASSLGGVPGEQYF.

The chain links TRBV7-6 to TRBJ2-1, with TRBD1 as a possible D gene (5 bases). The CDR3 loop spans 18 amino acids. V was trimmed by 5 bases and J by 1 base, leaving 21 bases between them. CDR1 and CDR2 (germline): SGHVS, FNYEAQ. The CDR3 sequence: CASSPRSGITSSYNEQFF. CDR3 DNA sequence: TGTGCCAGCAGCCCACGGTCAGGGATTACTTCTTCCTACAATGAGCAGTTCTTC.

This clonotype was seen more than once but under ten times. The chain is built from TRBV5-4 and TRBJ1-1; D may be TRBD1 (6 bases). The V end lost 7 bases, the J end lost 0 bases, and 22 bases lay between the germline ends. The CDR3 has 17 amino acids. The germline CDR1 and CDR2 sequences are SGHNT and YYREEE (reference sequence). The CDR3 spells CASRLDGTRALNTEAFF. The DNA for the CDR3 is TGTGCCAGCCGTTTGGACGGGACACGGGCTTTGAACACTGAAGCTTTCTTT.

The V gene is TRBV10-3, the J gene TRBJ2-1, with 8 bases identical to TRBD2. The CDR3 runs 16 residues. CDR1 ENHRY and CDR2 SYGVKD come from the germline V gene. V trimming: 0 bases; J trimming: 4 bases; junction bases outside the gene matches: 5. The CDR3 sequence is CAISESTGGYYNEQFF. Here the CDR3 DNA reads TGTGCCATCAGTGAGTCGACGGGGGGGTATTACAATGAGCAGTTCTTC.

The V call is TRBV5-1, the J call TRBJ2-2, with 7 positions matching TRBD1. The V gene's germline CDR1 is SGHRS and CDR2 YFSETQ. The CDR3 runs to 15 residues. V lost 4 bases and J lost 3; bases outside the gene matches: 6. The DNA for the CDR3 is TGCGCCAGCAGCCGACAGGGCTTCGACACCGGGGAGCTGTTTTTT. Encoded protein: CASSRQGFDTGELFF.

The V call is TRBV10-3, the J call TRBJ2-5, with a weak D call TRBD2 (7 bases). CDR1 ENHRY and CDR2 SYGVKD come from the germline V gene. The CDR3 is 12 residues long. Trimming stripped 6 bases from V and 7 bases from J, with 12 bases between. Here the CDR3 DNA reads TGTGCCATCAGCGGGGGGCAGGGGACCCAGTACTTC. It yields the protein CAISGGQGTQYF.

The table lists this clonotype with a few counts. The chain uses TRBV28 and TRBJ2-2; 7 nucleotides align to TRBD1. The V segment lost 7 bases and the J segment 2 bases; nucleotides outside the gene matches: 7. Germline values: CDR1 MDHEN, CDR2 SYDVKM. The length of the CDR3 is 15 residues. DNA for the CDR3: TGTGCCAGCACCCCTGACAGGGTAAACACCGGGGAGCTGTTTTTT. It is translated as CASTPDRVNTGELFF.

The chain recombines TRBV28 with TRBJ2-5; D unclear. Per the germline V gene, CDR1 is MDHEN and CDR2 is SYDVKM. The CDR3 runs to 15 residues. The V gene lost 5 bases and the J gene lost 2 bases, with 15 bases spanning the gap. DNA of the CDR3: TGTGCCAGCAGTCAATCTCCCGGGCAGCAAGAGACCCAGTACTTC. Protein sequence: CASSQSPGQQETQYF. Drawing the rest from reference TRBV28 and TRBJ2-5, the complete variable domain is DVKVTQSSRYLVKRTGEKVFLECVQDMDHENMFWYRQDPGLGLRLIYFSYDVKMKEKGDIPEGYSVSREKKERFSLILESASTNQTSMYLCASSQSPGQQETQYFGPGTRLLVL.

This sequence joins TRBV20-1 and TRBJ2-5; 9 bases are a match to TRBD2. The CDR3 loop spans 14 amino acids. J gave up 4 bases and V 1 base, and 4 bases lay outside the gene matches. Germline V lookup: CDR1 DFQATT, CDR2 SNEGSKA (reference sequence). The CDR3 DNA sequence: TGCAGTGCTAGAGGCCTAGCGGGGTTAGAGACCCAGTACTTC. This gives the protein CSARGLAGLETQYF.

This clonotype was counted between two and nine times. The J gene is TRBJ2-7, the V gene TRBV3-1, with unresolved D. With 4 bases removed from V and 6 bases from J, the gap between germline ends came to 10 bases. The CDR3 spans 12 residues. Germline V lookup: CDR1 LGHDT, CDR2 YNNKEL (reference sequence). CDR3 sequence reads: CASSPPLGEQYF. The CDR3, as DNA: TGTGCCAGCAGCCCTCCGCTAGGCGAGCAGTACTTC.

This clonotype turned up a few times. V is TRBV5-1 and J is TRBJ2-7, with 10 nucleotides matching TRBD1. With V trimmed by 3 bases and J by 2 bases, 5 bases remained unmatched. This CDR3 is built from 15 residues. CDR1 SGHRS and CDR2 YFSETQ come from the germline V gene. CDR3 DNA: TGCGCCAGCAGCTCCCGGGACAGGGGCCCCTACGAGCAGTACTTC. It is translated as CASSSRDRGPYEQYF. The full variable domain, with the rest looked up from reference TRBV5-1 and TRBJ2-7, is KAGVTQTPRYLIKTRGQQVTLSCSPISGHRSVSWYQQTPGQGLQFLFEYFSETQRNKGNFPGRFSGRQFSNSRSEMNVSTLELGDSALYLCASSSRDRGPYEQYFGPGTRLTVT.

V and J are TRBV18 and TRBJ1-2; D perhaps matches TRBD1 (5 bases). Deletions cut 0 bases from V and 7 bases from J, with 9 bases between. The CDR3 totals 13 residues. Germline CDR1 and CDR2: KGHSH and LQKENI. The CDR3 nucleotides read TGTGCCAGCTCACCACCGGGGGGGTTTGGCTACACCTTC. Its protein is CASSPPGGFGYTF. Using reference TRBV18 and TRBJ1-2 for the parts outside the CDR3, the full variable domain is NAGVMQNPRHLVRRRGQEARLRCSPMKGHSHVYWYRQLPEEGLKFMVYLQKENIIDESGMPKERFSAEFPKEGPSILRIQQVVRGDSAAYFCASSPPGGFGYTFGSGTRLTVV.